Listed below are T cell receptor beta chains from one sample, sequenced in a study of PD-L1 blockade in urothelial cancer. Profiled with immunoSEQ multiplex PCR; TCRdb holds only in-frame clones, not every one. The sample holds about 130,000 clones; 65% to 85% are singletons and the top ten take 2.5% to 3.5%. The sample here was PBMCs, taken around atezolizumab (anti-PD-L1) treatment. Receptors were obtained from a man aged 45 to 65 with urothelial cancer. CDR3s include the opening cysteine and the closing phenylalanine or tryptophan. The order of the fields is D gene, V gene, CDR3 length, J gene, CDR3 protein, CDR3 DNA. D genes are given only for firm matches.

d_gene: -
v_gene: TRBV28
len: 13
j_gene: TRBJ2-7
CDR3aa: CASSPTTRHEQYF
CDR3nt: TGTGCCAGCAGTCCTACTACTCGCCACGAGCAGTACTTC

d_gene: TRBD1
v_gene: TRBV6-6
len: 13
j_gene: TRBJ2-5
CDR3aa: CASSYGQGQTQYF
CDR3nt: TGTGCCAGCAGTTACGGACAGGGGCAGACCCAGTACTTC

d_gene: TRBD2
v_gene: TRBV6-5
len: 15
j_gene: TRBJ2-2
CDR3aa: CATKGLAAPTGELFF
CDR3nt: TGTGCCACCAAAGGACTAGCGGCACCTACCGGGGAGCTGTTTTTT

d_gene: TRBD2
v_gene: TRBV10-3
len: 13
j_gene: TRBJ2-1
CDR3aa: CAIREAGGNEQFF
CDR3nt: TGTGCCATCAGAGAAGCGGGGGGGAATGAGCAGTTCTTC

d_gene: TRBD2
v_gene: TRBV19
len: 13
j_gene: TRBJ2-1
CDR3aa: CASHGLAGTEQFF
CDR3nt: TGTGCCAGCCACGGACTAGCGGGAACTGAGCAGTTCTTC

d_gene: -
v_gene: TRBV2
len: 13
j_gene: TRBJ2-1
CDR3aa: CASNSEAYNEQFF
CDR3nt: TGTGCCAGCAACTCGGAGGCATACAATGAGCAGTTCTTC

d_gene: -
v_gene: TRBV6-5
len: 14
j_gene: TRBJ1-3
CDR3aa: CASSRGQRGNTIYF
CDR3nt: TGTGCCAGCAGCCGTGGACAGAGAGGAAACACCATATATTTT

d_gene: -
v_gene: TRBV7-9
len: 13
j_gene: TRBJ1-5
CDR3aa: CASSRGAEQPQHF
CDR3nt: TGTGCCAGCAGCCGGGGGGCTGAGCAGCCCCAGCATTTT

d_gene: -
v_gene: TRBV27
len: 13
j_gene: TRBJ1-1
CDR3aa: CASMWRGNTEAFF
CDR3nt: TGTGCCAGCATGTGGAGGGGTAACACTGAAGCTTTCTTT

d_gene: -
v_gene: TRBV2
len: 15
j_gene: TRBJ1-5
CDR3aa: CASSAGTFDSQPQHF
CDR3nt: TGTGCCAGCAGTGCAGGGACATTCGATAGTCAGCCCCAGCATTTT

d_gene: -
v_gene: TRBV12-5
len: 13
j_gene: TRBJ2-3
CDR3aa: CASGLGRGDTQYF
CDR3nt: TGTGCTAGTGGTCTCGGTCGGGGAGATACGCAGTATTTT

d_gene: TRBD2
v_gene: TRBV7-9
len: 19
j_gene: TRBJ2-1
CDR3aa: CASSLPGTSGPSAYNEQFF
CDR3nt: TGTGCCAGCAGCTTACCTGGGACTAGCGGGCCCTCGGCCTACAATGAGCAGTTCTTC

d_gene: TRBD1
v_gene: TRBV6-1
len: 14
j_gene: TRBJ2-7
CDR3aa: CASSVVRTGLEQYF
CDR3nt: TGTGCCAGCAGTGTCGTCAGGACAGGACTCGAGCAGTACTTC

d_gene: TRBD1
v_gene: TRBV15
len: 17
j_gene: TRBJ2-2
CDR3aa: CATSRDRRTGNTGELFF
CDR3nt: TGTGCCACCAGCAGAGATCGTAGGACAGGGAACACCGGGGAGCTGTTTTTT